These 20 T cell receptor beta chains were sequenced from one sample in a study of T cell responses to AZD1222 COVID-19 vaccine. Some clones are missing from TCRdb's copy, which holds only in-frame ones; the method was immunoSEQ multiplex PCR. This table holds over 120,000 clones, 80% to 95% found once. The source material was peripheral blood, sampled 28 days after the second AZD1222 dose. The receptors shown here come from an adult who received the AZD1222 COVID-19 vaccine.

V usage is TRBV27 and J usage is TRBJ2-7; 9 bases are a match to TRBD2. The germline CDR1 and CDR2 sequences are MNHEY and SMNVEV (reference sequence). The CDR3 contains 15 residues. J gave up 0 bases and V 2 bases, and 2 bases lay outside the gene matches. CDR3 loop: CASSLAGGSSYEQYF. CDR3 bases: TGTGCCAGCAGTTTAGCGGGAGGGAGCTCCTACGAGCAGTACTTC.

This clone has a single count. The rearrangement uses TRBV5-6 and TRBJ1-2; D remains unclear. Trimming removed 2 bases at V and 3 bases at J, with 5 bases between. Per the germline V gene, CDR1 is SGHDT and CDR2 is YYEEEE. The CDR3 is 12 amino acids. This chain's CDR3 is CASSLTDYGYTF. Here the CDR3 DNA reads TGTGCCAGCAGCTTAACAGACTATGGCTACACCTTC.

V usage is TRBV11-2 and J usage is TRBJ1-4; 7 bases line up with TRBD1. The CDR3 totals 15 residues. Germline CDR1 reads SGHAT; CDR2 reads FQNNGV. J gave up 8 bases and V 0 bases, and 6 bases lay outside the gene matches. This CDR3 reads CASSLEDREREKLFF. In DNA form, the CDR3 reads TGTGCCAGCAGCTTAGAAGACAGGGAAAGAGAAAAACTGTTTTTT. The full variable domain, rest sourced from reference TRBV11-2 and TRBJ1-4, is EAGVAQSPRYKIIEKRQSVAFWCNPISGHATLYWYQQILGQGPKLLIQFQNNGVVDDSQLPKDRFSAERLKGVDSTLKIQPAKLEDSAVYLCASSLEDREREKLFFGSGTQLSVL.

The CDR3 region is CASSPSGTSDYEQYF. The CDR3 DNA is TGTGCCAGCAGTCCCTCCGGGACTAGCGACTACGAGCAGTACTTC. This chain joins TRBV6-2 or TRBV6-3 and TRBJ2-7; 10 bases map to TRBD2. This CDR3 has 15 amino acids. Germline trimming cut 5 bases from V and 3 bases from J; bases unmatched to any gene: 7. CDR1 and CDR2 (germline): MNHEY, SVGEGT.

This chain uses TRBV11-2 with TRBJ1-1; the D is unclear. CDR1 and CDR2 (germline): SGHAT, FQNNGV. Trimming took off 6 bases at V and 1 base at J, with 9 bases between the two ends. The CDR3 sequence is 13 residues long. CDR3: CASRLVGNTEAFF. CDR3 coding DNA: TGTGCCAGCAGATTGGTCGGGAACACTGAAGCTTTCTTT.

The chain combines TRBV18 with TRBJ1-4, with a weak D call TRBD1 (6 bases). Germline-derived CDR1 and CDR2 are KGHSH and LQKENI. The CDR3 contains 14 residues. Trimming removed 0 bases at V and 8 bases at J, with 10 bases between. CDR3 bases: TGTGCCAGCTCACCACCGGGGGCTGGGGAAAAACTGTTTTTT. This encodes CASSPPGAGEKLFF.

The chain joins TRBV9 to TRBJ1-2; 8 nucleotides line up with TRBD1. The CDR3 totals 16 residues. The germline V gene encodes CDR1 SGDLS and CDR2 YYNGEE. V lost 3 bases to trimming and J lost 3 bases; unmatched junction nucleotides: 10. The CDR3 sequence is CASSGDRSLGYYGYTF. DNA of the CDR3: TGTGCCAGCAGCGGGGACAGGAGCCTCGGATACTATGGCTACACCTTC.

This sequence joins TRBV5-4 and TRBJ1-3; D is unresolved. Trimming removed 0 bases from V and 0 bases from J, with 10 bases in between. Germline V gene sequence: CDR1 SGHNT, CDR2 YYREEE (reference sequence). The CDR3 loop spans 16 amino acids. The CDR3 loop is CASSLGAAPSGNTIYF. CDR3 coding DNA: TGTGCCAGCAGCTTGGGGGCGGCCCCCTCTGGAAACACCATATATTTT.

This chain uses TRBV19 with TRBJ1-6; D gene ambiguous. Trimming pared 7 bases from V and 10 bases from J, leaving 14 bases between. The CDR3 has 13 amino acids. Per the germline V gene, CDR1 is LNHDA and CDR2 is SQIVND (reference sequence). The CDR3 DNA reads as TGTGCCAGTACCTTTCAGGAGGGATCACCCCTCCACTTT. Its protein is CASTFQEGSPLHF.

The rearrangement uses TRBV7-3 and TRBJ2-3; weak D call: TRBD2 (6 bases). The length of the CDR3 is 15 residues. CDR1 is SGHTA and CDR2 is FQGTGA in the germline V gene. V dropped 5 bases and J dropped 2 bases, with 14 bases sitting between them. The CDR3: CASSPTTSSTDTQYF. CDR3 sequence (DNA): TGTGCCAGCAGCCCCACGACTAGTTCCACAGATACGCAGTATTTT.

This clone was detected a few times. V gene TRBV5-5 combines with J gene TRBJ2-5; tentatively, D is TRBD1 (5 bases). This CDR3 spans 13 amino acids. The germline V gene encodes CDR1 SGHKS and CDR2 YYEKEE (reference sequence). The V gene lost 5 bases and the J gene lost 5 bases, with 13 bases spanning the gap. The CDR3 nucleotides are TGTGCCAGCAGTCTAACAGGTGGGGAGACCCAGTACTTC. Translated, it gives CASSLTGGETQYF.

This chain uses TRBV6-5 with TRBJ1-4, with D possibly TRBD1 on 5 matching bases. This CDR3 region has 15 residues. V lost 4 bases to trimming and J lost 8 bases, with 17 bases between them. Germline V CDR1 and CDR2: MNHEY, SVGAGI. DNA of the CDR3: TGTGCCAGCAGTTTGTCCGGGACGAACGGGGAAAAACTGTTTTTT. It translates to CASSLSGTNGEKLFF.

The chain combines TRBV18 with TRBJ1-6, with TRBD1 matching over 8 bases. The CDR3 is made up of 15 amino acids. The germline V gene has CDR1 KGHSH and CDR2 LQKENI. The V and J ends lost 6 bases and 14 bases, in that order; junction bases with no gene match: 15. The CDR3 loop is CASSPDRVPQFTLHF. CDR3 bases: TGTGCCAGCTCTCCGGACAGGGTTCCGCAATTCACCCTCCACTTT.

The gene calls are TRBV6-2 or TRBV6-3 and TRBJ2-7; TRBD1 agrees at 9 bases. V was pared by 5 bases and J by 1 base, with 9 bases of the junction left unmatched. The germline V gene has CDR1 MNHEY and CDR2 SVGEGT. There are 16 residues in the CDR3. The CDR3 protein is CASSTHRGRFSYEQYF. The CDR3 DNA follows: TGTGCCAGCAGTACCCACAGGGGGCGGTTTTCCTACGAGCAGTACTTC.

This clone was observed a few times. The chain links TRBV28 to TRBJ2-7; D gene unclear. Looked up from germline, CDR1 is MDHEN and CDR2 is SYDVKM. The CDR3 totals 13 residues. V was trimmed by 4 bases and J by 6 bases, leaving 13 bases between them. CDR3 sequence (DNA): TGTGCCAGCAGTTCCTGGACGGAGTCCGAGCAGTACTTC. Encoded protein: CASSSWTESEQYF.

J is TRBJ2-2 and V is TRBV28; TRBD1 agrees at 8 bases. Unmatched junction bases numbered 5, after V lost 7 bases and J lost 4 bases. Germline V gene sequence: CDR1 MDHEN, CDR2 SYDVKM. This CDR3 comprises 14 residues. The CDR3 region is CASMRRGPTGELFF. CDR3 nucleotides: TGTGCCAGCATGCGCAGGGGGCCCACCGGGGAGCTGTTTTTT.

The rearrangement joins TRBV7-9 to TRBJ1-4, with D uncertain. Germline V CDR1 and CDR2: SEHNR, FQNEAQ (reference sequence). The length of the CDR3 is 15 residues. Trimming pared 1 base from V and 6 bases from J, leaving 12 bases between. This chain's CDR3 is CASSLGVAVDEKLFF. CDR3 bases: TGTGCCAGCAGCTTAGGGGTGGCGGTGGATGAAAAACTGTTTTTT.

A few counts support this clone. The chain couples TRBV10-3 to TRBJ2-1; 9 nucleotides match TRBD1. Germline V gene sequence: CDR1 ENHRY, CDR2 SYGVKD. The CDR3 is 15 residues long. The V segment lost 3 bases and the J segment 5 bases; nucleotides outside the gene matches: 5. The CDR3 spells CAISDVRDRDNEQFF. The CDR3 DNA reads as TGTGCCATCAGTGATGTCCGGGACAGGGACAATGAGCAGTTCTTC.

This chain connects TRBV7-3 to TRBJ2-3, with TRBD2 identical over 7 bases. CDR1 SGHTA and CDR2 FQGTGA come from the germline V gene. The CDR3 sequence is 16 residues long. The V and J ends lost 5 bases and 7 bases, in that order; junction bases with no gene match: 15. The CDR3 coding sequence is TGTGCCAGCAGCCCCCAGCGTTCTAGCGGCCAGAATACGCAGTATTTT. It translates to CASSPQRSSGQNTQYF. Based on the CDR3 plus reference TRBV7-3 and TRBJ2-3, the full variable domain is GAGVSQTPSNKVTEKGKYVELRCDPISGHTALYWYRQSLGQGPEFLIYFQGTGAADDSGLPNDRFFAVRPEGSVSTLKIQRTERGDSAVYLCASSPQRSSGQNTQYFGPGTRLTVL.

The chain combines TRBV9 with TRBJ2-2, with D perhaps matching TRBD2 (7 bases). This CDR3 is 17 amino acids long. Looked up from germline, CDR1 is SGDLS and CDR2 is YYNGEE. V lost 4 bases, J lost 8 bases, and 24 bases lay in between. In DNA form, the CDR3 reads TGTGCCAGCAGCCCCCGGGGAGGGGGTTCTCTCGCTGGGGAGCTGTTTTTT. It translates to CASSPRGGGSLAGELFF.